One sample yielded the 3 T cell receptor beta chains listed below, sequenced in a study of blood T cell repertoires in COVID-19. Measured with immunoSEQ multiplex PCR; TCRdb has only the in-frame clones, and not every one. Among about 170,000 clones listed, about 85% were seen once. Sequencing was done on a sample of peripheral blood. The receptor set was obtained from an elderly woman in a cohort sampled during active or convalescent COVID-19.

The gene calls are TRBV27 and TRBJ2-5, with D unresolved. The V gene's germline CDR1 is MNHEY and CDR2 SMNVEV (reference sequence). The CDR3 has 16 residues. Trimming pared 8 bases from V and 4 bases from J, leaving 23 bases between. CDR3 bases: TGTGCCAGCGGCTCAACCAAGTGGGCAGATTTAGAGACCCAGTACTTC. This sequence encodes CASGSTKWADLETQYF.

The chain links TRBV6-5 to TRBJ1-1, with D perhaps TRBD1 (5 bases). Germline V CDR1 and CDR2: MNHEY, SVGAGI. The CDR3 sequence is 13 residues long. Trimming took off 6 bases at V and 1 base at J, with 9 bases between the two ends. The CDR3 spells CASRSGGNTEAFF. The CDR3 bases are TGTGCCAGCAGGAGCGGGGGGAACACTGAAGCTTTCTTT.

The chain has TRBV7-2 and TRBJ2-3; the D gene is possibly TRBD1 (6 bases). The CDR3 is made up of 15 amino acids. The ends were cut back, 6 bases at V and 0 bases at J, with 13 bases in the middle. CDR1 is SGHTA and CDR2 is FQGNSA in the germline V gene. The DNA for the CDR3 is TGTGCCAGCAGGTCCGTAAGGGGGAGCACAGATACGCAGTATTTT. Residues: CASRSVRGSTDTQYF.